These 21 T cell receptor beta chains were sequenced from one sample in a study of cytomegalovirus exposure and HLA in healthy donors (TCRdb year 2017). The protocol used for the library was the immunoSEQ multiplex PCR assay. For the multiplex PCR, a mixture combining 60 forward primers for TCR Vbeta segments and 13 reverse primers for TCR Jbeta segments was used. Entries here come from immuneACCESS through TCRdb and include only in-frame sequences with V and J called. Some clones fail to appear in such tables; in the studies checked, an unresolved V gene covers under half of the shortfall, and the cause of the remainder is unknown. The sample table holds under 130,000 clones, of which about 16% were seen once. The ten most abundant clones make up roughly 0.79% of the sample. Sequenced input: PBMCs. These receptors all come from a female donor in good health and CMV-seronegative.

The chain employs TRBV10-3 and TRBJ1-2; 8 bases match TRBD1. J lost 3 bases, V lost 6 bases, and 9 bases had no gene match. The germline V gene has CDR1 ENHRY and CDR2 SYGVKD. This CDR3 region has 15 residues. Written as DNA, the CDR3 is TGTGCCATCAGACCATCGACAGGGGAGGACTATGGCTACACCTTC. Protein sequence: CAIRPSTGEDYGYTF.

This clone was detected a few times. V is TRBV5-1 and J is TRBJ2-5; D unclear. This CDR3 is 15 amino acids long. Germline V gives CDR1 SGHRS, CDR2 YFSETQ. V was pared by 3 bases and J by 5 bases, with 17 bases between. CDR3 DNA sequence: TGCGCCAGCAGCTCATTAGCTAGTGGTATGGAGACCCAGTACTTC. Its protein product is CASSSLASGMETQYF.

This clone was seen more than once but under ten times. The V gene is TRBV7-2, the J gene TRBJ1-4; a weak D match, TRBD1 (6 bases). V was cut by 5 bases and J by 4 bases, with 14 bases left in between. The CDR3 has 15 residues. Germline CDR1 is SGHTA and CDR2 is FQGNSA. The CDR3 coding sequence is TGTGCCAGCAGCGTAGTACAGGGAGTTAATGAAAAACTGTTTTTT. Its translation: CASSVVQGVNEKLFF.

CDR3 bases: TGTGCCAGCAGCCAACAGAACACCGGGGAGCTGTTTTTT. Translated, it gives CASSQQNTGELFF. The chain couples TRBV14 to TRBJ2-2, with D unclear. V was clipped by 2 bases and J by 1 base, with 2 bases between them. The germline gives CDR1 SGHDN, CDR2 FVKESK. The CDR3 contains 13 residues.

This clone was picked up a small number of times. The CDR3 coding sequence is TGTGCCTGGAGTGTGTTAAGCTACGAGACCCAGTACTTC. Protein sequence: CAWSVLSYETQYF. V usage is TRBV30 and J usage is TRBJ2-5; D is uncertain. The CDR3 covers 13 residues. Germline loops: CDR1 GTSNPN, CDR2 SVGIG (reference sequence). Trimming removed 0 bases at V and 5 bases at J, with 10 bases between.

The chain couples TRBV19 to TRBJ1-1; 9 bases are shared with TRBD1. Per the germline V gene, CDR1 is LNHDA and CDR2 is SQIVND (reference sequence). J gave up 4 bases and V 5 bases, and 5 bases lay outside the gene matches. This CDR3 is built from 14 residues. In DNA form, the CDR3 reads TGTGCCAGTAGTTGGGACAGGGATCTCACTGAAGCTTTCTTT. Amino acids: CASSWDRDLTEAFF.

The chain is built from TRBV6-1 and TRBJ1-4; the match to TRBD1 covers 7 bases. Unmatched junction bases numbered 5, after V lost 4 bases and J lost 9 bases. The CDR3 sequence is 13 residues long. From germline, CDR1 is MNHNS and CDR2 SASEGT. In nucleotides, the CDR3 is TGTGCCAGCAGTGGCTGGGACAGCCAAAAACTGTTTTTT. It codes for CASSGWDSQKLFF.

This clone was recorded a few times. The V and J genes are TRBV6-5 and TRBJ1-1; TRBD1 matches at 7 bases. The V gene's germline CDR1 is MNHEY and CDR2 SVGAGI. Trimming at V came to 2 bases and at J to 10 bases, leaving 7 bases not matched to a gene. The CDR3 totals 13 residues. The CDR3: CASSYETGIPAFF. In nucleotides, the CDR3 is TGTGCCAGCAGTTACGAGACAGGGATCCCAGCTTTCTTT.

This clone was found a few times. In the same sample, other DNA sequences code for this CDR3. The genes are TRBV6-5 and TRBJ2-2; D gene ambiguous. Germline CDR1 and CDR2: MNHEY and SVGAGI. Trimming left V 4 bases short and J 0 bases short, with 6 bases between. The CDR3 spans 14 residues. The CDR3 region has the DNA TGTGCCAGCAGTTTATCCGCGAACACCGGGGAGCTGTTTTTT. This translates into CASSLSANTGELFF.

This clone occurred a few times. J is TRBJ1-1 and V is TRBV6-6; 9 bases line up with TRBD1. This CDR3 spans 16 amino acids. With 6 bases clipped from V and 2 bases from J, the junction kept 10 bases outside the gene matches. Per the germline V gene, CDR1 is MNHNY and CDR2 is SVGAGI (reference sequence). The CDR3: CASSRNNRGQNTEAFF. The DNA for the CDR3 is TGTGCCAGCAGCCGAAACAACAGGGGGCAAAACACTGAAGCTTTCTTT.

The sample holds a few counts of this clone. This chain connects TRBV4-3 to TRBJ2-2, with 8 positions matching TRBD2. Germline CDR1 is LGHNA and CDR2 is YSLEER. The CDR3 runs 18 residues. V trimming: 1 base; J trimming: 0 bases; junction bases outside the gene matches: 7. The DNA of the CDR3 is TGCGCCAGCAGCCAAGCCCGCGCGGGGGGACCGAACACCGGGGAGCTGTTTTTT. This codes for CASSQARAGGPNTGELFF.

The V and J genes are TRBV29-1 and TRBJ1-1, with TRBD1 matching 11 bases. The CDR3 has 13 residues. With V trimmed by 7 bases and J by 3 bases, 4 bases remained unmatched. Germline loops: CDR1 SQVTM, CDR2 ANQGSEA. The CDR3 region is CSAGQGAHTEAFF. In nucleotides, the CDR3 is TGCAGCGCCGGACAGGGGGCACACACTGAAGCTTTCTTT. The full variable domain, with the rest looked up from reference TRBV29-1 and TRBJ1-1, is SAVISQKPSRDICQRGTSLTIQCQVDSQVTMMFWYRQQPGQSLTLIATANQGSEATYESGFVIDKFPISRPNLTFSTLTVSNMSPEDSSIYLCSAGQGAHTEAFFGQGTRLTVV.

This clone showed up just a few times. The rearrangement uses TRBV27 and TRBJ2-5, with 14 bases that match TRBD2. The CDR3 length is 19 residues. CDR1 is MNHEY, CDR2 SMNVEV, per germline (reference sequence). V dropped 5 bases and J dropped 3; count of bases not matched to a gene: 14. The CDR3 is CASSTPGTSGGIPKETQYF. The CDR3 DNA reads as TGTGCCAGCAGTACCCCCGGGACTAGCGGGGGAATTCCCAAAGAGACCCAGTACTTC.

There are many counts of this clone. The rearrangement uses TRBV5-1 and TRBJ2-6; TRBD1 might be the D (6 bases). The V gene's germline CDR1 is SGHRS and CDR2 YFSETQ. The CDR3 runs to 15 residues. The V and J ends lost 4 bases and 0 bases respectively, with 8 bases between them. The CDR3 nucleotides read TGCGCCAGCAGCAAAGGGGGCTCTGGGGCCAACGTCCTGACTTTC. Translating it yields CASSKGGSGANVLTF.

This rearrangement joins TRBV28 to TRBJ2-1; no firm D call. This CDR3 region has 14 residues. V dropped 5 bases and J dropped 8 bases, with 16 bases sitting between them. Germline assignment: CDR1 MDHEN and CDR2 SYDVKM. CDR3 DNA: TGTGCCAGCAGTACGTTGAGTATCTATTATGAGCAGTTCTTC. This sequence encodes CASSTLSIYYEQFF.

V usage is TRBV5-1 and J usage is TRBJ2-5; 8 bases line up with TRBD1. The J segment lost 2 bases and the V segment lost 3 bases, leaving 0 bases of the junction unmatched. The CDR3 runs 13 residues. Germline assignment: CDR1 SGHRS and CDR2 YFSETQ. In nucleotides, the CDR3 is TGCGCCAGCAGCTGGGACAGGCAAGAGACCCAGTACTTC. Encoded protein: CASSWDRQETQYF. The full variable domain, in which reference TRBV5-1 and TRBJ2-5 provide the parts outside the CDR3, is KAGVTQTPRYLIKTRGQQVTLSCSPISGHRSVSWYQQTPGQGLQFLFEYFSETQRNKGNFPGRFSGRQFSNSRSEMNVSTLELGDSALYLCASSWDRQETQYFGPGTRLLVL.

Only a few counts were recorded for this clone. The V gene is TRBV10-3, the J gene TRBJ1-4; D remains unclear. The CDR3 spans 14 residues. Germline V gene data show CDR1 as ENHRY and CDR2 as SYGVKD. Trimming took 6 bases from V and 5 from J, leaving 13 bases between them. The CDR3 here is CAISTRGFNEKLFF. In DNA, the CDR3 is TGTGCCATCAGCACTAGAGGCTTCAATGAAAAACTGTTTTTT.

A few counts support this clone. The genes are TRBV7-2 and TRBJ2-7, with 11 nucleotides matching TRBD2. V was pared by 5 bases and J by 3 bases, with 6 bases of the junction left unmatched. The CDR3 extends over 15 amino acids. Germline V gene sequence: CDR1 SGHTA, CDR2 FQGNSA. CDR3 in DNA: TGTGCCAGCAGCCTCACTACTAGCGGGAGCTACGAGCAGTACTTC. Protein product: CASSLTTSGSYEQYF.

This clone was seen more than once but under ten times. This chain uses TRBV9 with TRBJ1-3; 8 bases are shared with TRBD1. The CDR3 has 17 residues. V was clipped by 2 bases and J by 0 bases; unmatched bases: 7. Germline V gene lookup returns CDR1 SGDLS and CDR2 YYNGEE. The CDR3 reads CASSVAGTGRSGNTIYF. The CDR3 DNA reads as TGTGCCAGCAGCGTCGCCGGGACAGGTCGCTCTGGAAACACCATATATTTT.

This clone occurred a few times. The chain is built from TRBV30 and TRBJ1-4; no definite D call. This CDR3 region has 12 residues. Germline-derived CDR1 and CDR2 are GTSNPN and SVGIG (reference sequence). V was shortened by 5 bases and J by 4 bases, with 8 bases between the two germline ends. The CDR3 coding sequence is TGTGCCTGGGATCGGGGTAATGAAAAACTGTTTTTT. As protein: CAWDRGNEKLFF.

This clone was counted between two and nine times. The chain employs TRBV5-4 and TRBJ2-5, with unresolved D. CDR3 size: 14 residues. In germline, CDR1 is SGHNT, CDR2 YYREEE (reference sequence). Trimming took off 0 bases at V and 1 base at J, with 7 bases between the two ends. The CDR3 spells CASSLDAGQETQYF. The CDR3 nucleotides are TGTGCCAGCAGCTTGGATGCAGGCCAAGAGACCCAGTACTTC.